The present T cell receptor (beta chain) was sequenced within a study of sequential checkpoint blockade in melanoma. Study summary: First-line arms were nivolumab then ipilimumab, or the reverse, randomized 1:1.

Documented treatment: randomized to nivolumab then ipilimumab (arm A) or the reverse (arm B). PBMC sorting kept live CD3+CD8+ cells without CD19 or CD56. This CDR3 comprises 12 residues. Unmatched junction bases numbered 2, after V lost 6 bases and J lost 3 bases. CDR1 is MNHEY and CDR2 is SVGAGI in the germline V gene. Only in-frame clones appear in the TCRdb table, and some are missing; sequencing was by immunoSEQ multiplex PCR. The data contain about 40,000 clones, roughly 86% of them singletons. This clone has a handful of counts. This chain joins TRBV6-5 and TRBJ2-7; 7 bases map to TRBD1. This clonotype was obtained from a human donor with melanoma. Sequencing used CD8+ T cells sorted from blood (inferred from file names), obtained from a patient given nivolumab and ipilimumab in sequence. In DNA, the CDR3 is TGTGCCAGCAGCAGGGACAGCTACGAGCAGTACTTC. Protein sequence: CASSRDSYEQYF.